Listed below are T cell receptor beta chains from one sample, sequenced in a study of cytomegalovirus exposure and HLA in healthy donors. Clones were sequenced by immunoSEQ multiplex PCR, and TCRdb holds only the in-frame ones, with some missing. Seen here are about 130,000 clones, 75% to 90% observed once, and the top ten hold roughly 1.2%. The sample taken for sequencing was PBMCs. These TCRs come from a woman aged 18-30 years in good health and CMV-seronegative. Each CDR3 is given with its conserved first and last residue. Fields, in order: CDR3 DNA, CDR3 protein, V gene, J gene, clone size, D gene. A D gene is named only where the DNA matches it firmly. Some rows mark clone size as missing; the rest say once, few, many or name a class of expanded clone.

CDR3 DNA: TGTGCCAGCAGACCGGGTCAGGGGGCGCGGGCCGAAGCTTTCTTT
CDR3 protein: CASRPGQGARAEAFF
V gene: TRBV2
J gene: TRBJ1-1
clone size: many
D gene: TRBD1

CDR3 DNA: TGTGCCAGCAGTTCCCAGTGGGAGGGGACCGAAGCTTTCTTT
CDR3 protein: CASSSQWEGTEAFF
V gene: TRBV27
J gene: TRBJ1-1
clone size: .
D gene: .

CDR3 DNA: TGTGCTAGTGGTTTCCCCGCCGGTGGGGGAGCGGGGCGTGCAAAGACCCAGTACTTC
CDR3 protein: CASGFPAGGGAGRAKTQYF
V gene: TRBV12-5
J gene: TRBJ2-5
clone size: .
D gene: TRBD2

CDR3 DNA: TGCGCCAGCAGTTTTACAGGGAAGAGAAACAAGAATCAGCCCCAGCATTTT
CDR3 protein: CASSFTGKRNKNQPQHF
V gene: TRBV5-1
J gene: TRBJ1-5
clone size: .
D gene: .

CDR3 DNA: TGTGCCATCAGTGAGTCGACTCGTGGGAGAAGGAGCTCCTACGAGCAGTACTTC
CDR3 protein: CAISESTRGRRSSYEQYF
V gene: TRBV10-3
J gene: TRBJ2-7
clone size: few
D gene: .

CDR3 DNA: TGTGCCACCAGCAGAGGACAAGAATATGGGGGCTACACCTTC
CDR3 protein: CATSRGQEYGGYTF
V gene: TRBV15
J gene: TRBJ1-2
clone size: few
D gene: .

CDR3 DNA: TGCGCCAGCAGCTTAACAGGGGGCGACGGTCAGCCCCAGCATTTT
CDR3 protein: CASSLTGGDGQPQHF
V gene: TRBV5-1
J gene: TRBJ1-5
clone size: once
D gene: TRBD1

CDR3 DNA: TGTGCCAGCAGGCCGGGACTAGCGGGGGGGAATGAGCAGTTCTTC
CDR3 protein: CASRPGLAGGNEQFF
V gene: TRBV27
J gene: TRBJ2-1
clone size: .
D gene: TRBD2

CDR3 DNA: TGTGCCAGCTCTCCGCGTTCCTCCGGGACAGGAGACCTAAAACTGTTTTTT
CDR3 protein: CASSPRSSGTGDLKLFF
V gene: TRBV18
J gene: TRBJ1-4
clone size: .
D gene: TRBD1

CDR3 DNA: TGCGCCAGCAGCTTGGGGGACAACCTTTATAATTCACCCCTCCACTTT
CDR3 protein: CASSLGDNLYNSPLHF
V gene: TRBV5-1
J gene: TRBJ1-6
clone size: .
D gene: .

CDR3 DNA: TGTGCCAGCAGCCCGACAGGGGACTACGAGCAGTACTTC
CDR3 protein: CASSPTGDYEQYF
V gene: TRBV7-9
J gene: TRBJ2-7
clone size: many
D gene: TRBD1

CDR3 DNA: TGTGCCAGCAGTGAAGCGGAAAAGACTAGGAATTTAGAGACCCAGTACTTC
CDR3 protein: CASSEAEKTRNLETQYF
V gene: TRBV2
J gene: TRBJ2-5
clone size: .
D gene: .

CDR3 DNA: TGCAGCGTTGGACAAGAACTCAATCAGCCCCAGCATTTT
CDR3 protein: CSVGQELNQPQHF
V gene: TRBV29-1
J gene: TRBJ1-5
clone size: .
D gene: .

CDR3 DNA: TGTGCCAGCAGCTTTTCCGGAGGGGACACTGAAGCTTTCTTT
CDR3 protein: CASSFSGGDTEAFF
V gene: TRBV7-6
J gene: TRBJ1-1
clone size: .
D gene: .

CDR3 DNA: TGCGCCAGCAGTCCCGGGACAGGGTTATCCTACGAGCAGTACTTC
CDR3 protein: CASSPGTGLSYEQYF
V gene: TRBV5-1
J gene: TRBJ2-7
clone size: .
D gene: TRBD1

CDR3 DNA: TGCGCCAGCAGCCCCGGATCGGGGGGCGCGTACTTC
CDR3 protein: CASSPGSGGAYF
V gene: TRBV4-1
J gene: TRBJ2-7
clone size: .
D gene: .

CDR3 DNA: TGTGCCAGCAGCCCAGGACTAGCGGGGGGCTCCTACGAGCAGTACTTC
CDR3 protein: CASSPGLAGGSYEQYF
V gene: TRBV5-4
J gene: TRBJ2-7
clone size: .
D gene: TRBD2

CDR3 DNA: TGTGCCAGCGAGACGGGATTCTCTGGAAACACCATATATTTT
CDR3 protein: CASETGFSGNTIYF
V gene: TRBV5-6
J gene: TRBJ1-3
clone size: .
D gene: .

CDR3 DNA: TGTGCCAGCAGCTCGCTAGCGGGGGGATTTCGCAATGAGCAGTTCTTC
CDR3 protein: CASSSLAGGFRNEQFF
V gene: TRBV5-6
J gene: TRBJ2-1
clone size: .
D gene: TRBD2

CDR3 DNA: TGCGCCAGCAGCTCACAGGGGGCGAATGGCTACACCTTC
CDR3 protein: CASSSQGANGYTF
V gene: TRBV5-1
J gene: TRBJ1-2
clone size: .
D gene: TRBD1

CDR3 DNA: TGTGCCAGCAGTTACGCGGGTCTGGGGACCCAGTACTTC
CDR3 protein: CASSYAGLGTQYF
V gene: TRBV6-5
J gene: TRBJ2-5
clone size: .
D gene: .

CDR3 DNA: TGTGCCAGTAGTTACGGTAGCGGGGCCACCTACGAGCAGTACTTC
CDR3 protein: CASSYGSGATYEQYF
V gene: TRBV19
J gene: TRBJ2-7
clone size: .
D gene: TRBD2

CDR3 DNA: TGTGCCAGTAGCTGGGCAGCTTATGGCTACACCTTC
CDR3 protein: CASSWAAYGYTF
V gene: TRBV19
J gene: TRBJ1-2
clone size: .
D gene: .

CDR3 DNA: TGTGCCAGCAGCTTAGTGACAGGGGGGTCGACCTACGAGCAGTACTTC
CDR3 protein: CASSLVTGGSTYEQYF
V gene: TRBV11-2
J gene: TRBJ2-7
clone size: .
D gene: TRBD1

CDR3 DNA: TGTGCCAGCAGTGAAGGGGCAGGGGGTTTTGAAAAACTGTTTTTT
CDR3 protein: CASSEGAGGFEKLFF
V gene: TRBV2
J gene: TRBJ1-4
clone size: .
D gene: TRBD1

CDR3 DNA: TGTGCCAGCAGTTTATTAGGACCAGGGTTAAACTCTGGAAACACCATATATTTT
CDR3 protein: CASSLLGPGLNSGNTIYF
V gene: TRBV27
J gene: TRBJ1-3
clone size: .
D gene: .

CDR3 DNA: TGTGCCAGCAGTGCCTCCGGGACAGGAGGAACACCCCTCCACTTT
CDR3 protein: CASSASGTGGTPLHF
V gene: TRBV2
J gene: TRBJ1-6
clone size: few
D gene: TRBD1

CDR3 DNA: TGCGCCAGCAGCCAAGATCTCGCGGGGGGGGGAGATACGCAGTATTTT
CDR3 protein: CASSQDLAGGGDTQYF
V gene: TRBV4-1
J gene: TRBJ2-3
clone size: .
D gene: TRBD2

CDR3 DNA: TGTGCCAGCTCAGCGACAGGGATAAGATCACCCCTCCACTTT
CDR3 protein: CASSATGIRSPLHF
V gene: TRBV18
J gene: TRBJ1-6
clone size: .
D gene: TRBD1

CDR3 DNA: TGTGCCAGCAGCCCACGGGGCACTGAAGCTTTCTTT
CDR3 protein: CASSPRGTEAFF
V gene: TRBV7-3
J gene: TRBJ1-1
clone size: .
D gene: .

CDR3 DNA: TGTGCCACCAGCGGGAACAGGGTGAGGAACACTGAAGCTTTCTTT
CDR3 protein: CATSGNRVRNTEAFF
V gene: TRBV15
J gene: TRBJ1-1
clone size: once
D gene: .

CDR3 DNA: TGTGCCAGCAGCCGCCGGACGGACTGGTACCAAGAGACCCAGTACTTC
CDR3 protein: CASSRRTDWYQETQYF
V gene: TRBV7-9
J gene: TRBJ2-5
clone size: .
D gene: .

CDR3 DNA: TGTGCCATCAGAGGGGGGGCCCCAACCTACGAGCAGTACTTC
CDR3 protein: CAIRGGAPTYEQYF
V gene: TRBV10-3
J gene: TRBJ2-7
clone size: .
D gene: .

CDR3 DNA: TGTGCCAGCAGTTACCTCAATCAGCCCCAGCATTTT
CDR3 protein: CASSYLNQPQHF
V gene: TRBV6-5
J gene: TRBJ1-5
clone size: .
D gene: .

CDR3 DNA: TGTGCCAGCAGTTCTACGGACAGTCCCTACGAGCAGTACTTC
CDR3 protein: CASSSTDSPYEQYF
V gene: TRBV6-6
J gene: TRBJ2-7
clone size: .
D gene: .

CDR3 DNA: TGTGCCAGCAGCTTAGTCGGGTTTCGGAATTCACCCCTCCACTTT
CDR3 protein: CASSLVGFRNSPLHF
V gene: TRBV7-9
J gene: TRBJ1-6
clone size: .
D gene: .

CDR3 DNA: TGTGCCAGCAGCGATCCGAATGGGAGCGGGGGGCCCGACGAGACCCAGTACTTC
CDR3 protein: CASSDPNGSGGPDETQYF
V gene: TRBV2
J gene: TRBJ2-5
clone size: .
D gene: TRBD2

CDR3 DNA: TGTGCCAGCAGTTACTCGTTTTCAGACTCCTATGGCTACACCTTC
CDR3 protein: CASSYSFSDSYGYTF
V gene: TRBV6-5
J gene: TRBJ1-2
clone size: .
D gene: .

CDR3 DNA: TGTGCCATCAGCGCGACAGGTACCATGTCTAATCAGCCCCAGCATTTT
CDR3 protein: CAISATGTMSNQPQHF
V gene: TRBV10-3
J gene: TRBJ1-5
clone size: .
D gene: .

CDR3 DNA: TGTGCCAGCAGCTTCGTGTCTGAAGCTTTCTTT
CDR3 protein: CASSFVSEAFF
V gene: TRBV7-9
J gene: TRBJ1-1
clone size: .
D gene: .

CDR3 DNA: TGTGCCAGCAGTTCTTCCCCCGGGACTAGCGGCAATGAGCAGTTCTTC
CDR3 protein: CASSSSPGTSGNEQFF
V gene: TRBV9
J gene: TRBJ2-1
clone size: .
D gene: TRBD2

CDR3 DNA: TGTGCCAGCAGCCAAGGTGATAGCGGGGGGTACTCCTACAATGAGCAGTTCTTC
CDR3 protein: CASSQGDSGGYSYNEQFF
V gene: TRBV4-2
J gene: TRBJ2-1
clone size: .
D gene: TRBD2

CDR3 DNA: TGTGCCAGCAGCACCCCCAAAGGGACTAGCGTCTACAATGAGCAGTTCTTC
CDR3 protein: CASSTPKGTSVYNEQFF
V gene: TRBV5-6
J gene: TRBJ2-1
clone size: .
D gene: TRBD2

CDR3 DNA: TGCGCCAGCAGCTTGGGAGGAGGGCCGAACACCGGGGAGCTGTTTTTT
CDR3 protein: CASSLGGGPNTGELFF
V gene: TRBV5-1
J gene: TRBJ2-2
clone size: .
D gene: .

CDR3 DNA: TGCGCCAGCAGTTCCGGATCTACGGGGGGCCAAGAGACCCAGTACTTC
CDR3 protein: CASSSGSTGGQETQYF
V gene: TRBV5-1
J gene: TRBJ2-5
clone size: .
D gene: TRBD2

CDR3 DNA: TGTGCCAGCACCCCCGTATTACAGGGGGCTCACGGCTACACCTTC
CDR3 protein: CASTPVLQGAHGYTF
V gene: TRBV6-5
J gene: TRBJ1-2
clone size: .
D gene: TRBD1

CDR3 DNA: TGTGCCAGTAAGTCGGCAGAGCAGGGGCAATCCCCATATGGCTACACCTTC
CDR3 protein: CASKSAEQGQSPYGYTF
V gene: TRBV19
J gene: TRBJ1-2
clone size: .
D gene: .

CDR3 DNA: TGTGCCAGTCTCCCCGGGGGATATGTCTATGGCTACACCTTC
CDR3 protein: CASLPGGYVYGYTF
V gene: TRBV19
J gene: TRBJ1-2
clone size: .
D gene: .

CDR3 DNA: TGTGCCAGCACAGGCGTGACGGGGAATTCACCCCTCCACTTT
CDR3 protein: CASTGVTGNSPLHF
V gene: TRBV6-1
J gene: TRBJ1-6
clone size: once
D gene: .

CDR3 DNA: TGTGCCAGCATATGGGGGAGGCAGTTGAACACTGAAGCTTTCTTT
CDR3 protein: CASIWGRQLNTEAFF
V gene: TRBV6-6
J gene: TRBJ1-1
clone size: .
D gene: .

CDR3 DNA: TGTGCCATCAGTGAGTCCACAGGGGATAATGCCGGGGAGCTGTTTTTT
CDR3 protein: CAISESTGDNAGELFF
V gene: TRBV10-3
J gene: TRBJ2-2
clone size: .
D gene: TRBD1

CDR3 DNA: TGTGCCAGCAGCGAGGGGGGGGAAGGCACTGAAGCTTTCTTT
CDR3 protein: CASSEGGEGTEAFF
V gene: TRBV21-1
J gene: TRBJ1-1
clone size: .
D gene: .

CDR3 DNA: TGCGCCAGCAGCCAAGTGCGATCCCGGGTATTGTCAGGGCGAGGTGGCTACACCTTC
CDR3 protein: CASSQVRSRVLSGRGGYTF
V gene: TRBV4-1
J gene: TRBJ1-2
clone size: .
D gene: .

CDR3 DNA: TGTGCCAGCAGCTTAGGGGCCGAGTACGAGCAGTACTTC
CDR3 protein: CASSLGAEYEQYF
V gene: TRBV7-2
J gene: TRBJ2-7
clone size: .
D gene: .

CDR3 DNA: TGTGCCAGCAGCCCGACAGGGGCAGGCAATCAGCCCCAGCATTTT
CDR3 protein: CASSPTGAGNQPQHF
V gene: TRBV6-5
J gene: TRBJ1-5
clone size: .
D gene: TRBD1

CDR3 DNA: TGCGCCAGCAGCTTGGTCTCTAGCGGGGAGACCCAGTACTTC
CDR3 protein: CASSLVSSGETQYF
V gene: TRBV5-1
J gene: TRBJ2-5
clone size: .
D gene: TRBD2

CDR3 DNA: TGTGCCAGCAGCTTAGGAAGGGGATGGCGGGGCTACACCTTC
CDR3 protein: CASSLGRGWRGYTF
V gene: TRBV7-6
J gene: TRBJ1-2
clone size: .
D gene: .

CDR3 DNA: TGTGCCAGCAGCTTAGCTTTCGACCTAGCGGGGGTCCACGAGCAGTACTTC
CDR3 protein: CASSLAFDLAGVHEQYF
V gene: TRBV7-2
J gene: TRBJ2-7
clone size: .
D gene: TRBD2

CDR3 DNA: TGTGCCAGCAGCGTTAGCGGGAGGTCCACAGATACGCAGTATTTT
CDR3 protein: CASSVSGRSTDTQYF
V gene: TRBV9
J gene: TRBJ2-3
clone size: .
D gene: TRBD2